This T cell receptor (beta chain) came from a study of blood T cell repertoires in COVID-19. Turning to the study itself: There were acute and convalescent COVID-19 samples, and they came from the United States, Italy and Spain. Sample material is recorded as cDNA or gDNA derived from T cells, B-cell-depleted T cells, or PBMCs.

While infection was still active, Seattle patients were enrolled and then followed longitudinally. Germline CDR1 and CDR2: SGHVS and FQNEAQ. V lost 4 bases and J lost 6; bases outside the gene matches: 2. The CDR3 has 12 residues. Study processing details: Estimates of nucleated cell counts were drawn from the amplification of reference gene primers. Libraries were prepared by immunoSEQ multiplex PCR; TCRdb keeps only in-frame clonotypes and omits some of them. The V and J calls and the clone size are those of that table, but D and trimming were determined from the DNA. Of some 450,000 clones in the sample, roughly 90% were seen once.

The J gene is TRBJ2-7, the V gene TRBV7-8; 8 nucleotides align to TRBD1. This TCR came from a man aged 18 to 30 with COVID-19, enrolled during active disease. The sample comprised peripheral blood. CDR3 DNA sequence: TGTGCCAGCAGCTCGACAGGGGCCGAGCAGTACTTC. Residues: CASSSTGAEQYF.